Below are 26 T cell receptor beta chains sequenced from a single sample in a study of T cells in tuberculosis. Method: immunoSEQ multiplex PCR; TCRdb's copy keeps in-frame clones and lacks some. Of roughly 32,000 clones listed, 95% to 96% are singletons. The sequenced sample consisted of PBMCs. The origin of the receptors is a donor aged 10 to 29 with latent tuberculosis or without tuberculosis infection.

Only a few counts were recorded for this clone. V usage is TRBV7-8 and J usage is TRBJ2-1, with a weak D call TRBD2 (5 bases). V was shortened by 5 bases and J by 7 bases, with 15 bases between the two germline ends. CDR3 length: 14 residues. Looked up from germline, CDR1 is SGHVS and CDR2 is FQNEAQ. The chain's CDR3 is CASSPAGLGNEQFF. CDR3 DNA: TGTGCCAGCAGCCCTGCGGGTCTAGGAAATGAGCAGTTCTTC.

The chain couples TRBV5-1 to TRBJ2-5, with a weak D call TRBD1 (5 bases). CDR3 length equals 12 residues. The germline V and J ends were trimmed by 0 bases and 5 bases, with 5 bases remaining between them. Germline V lookup: CDR1 SGHRS, CDR2 YFSETQ. The CDR3: CASSLDRETQYF. The CDR3 DNA follows: TGCGCCAGCAGCTTGGACAGGGAGACCCAGTACTTC.

The chain uses TRBV9 and TRBJ2-7, with a weak D call TRBD2 (6 bases). Trimming removed 0 bases at V and 5 bases at J, with 15 bases between. The CDR3 covers 15 residues. Looked up from germline, CDR1 is SGDLS and CDR2 is YYNGEE. DNA of the CDR3: TGTGCCAGCAGCGTAGATCCAGGGACTCAGAACGAGCAGTACTTC. This encodes CASSVDPGTQNEQYF.

V is TRBV5-1 and J is TRBJ2-1; D may be TRBD1 (6 bases). The V and J ends lost 2 bases and 3 bases respectively, with 15 bases between them. The CDR3 sequence is 16 residues long. Germline-derived CDR1 and CDR2 are SGHRS and YFSETQ. DNA of the CDR3: TGCGCCAGCAGCTTAGATCCCGGGACACACTACAATGAGCAGTTCTTC. It translates to CASSLDPGTHYNEQFF.

The chain uses TRBV5-1 and TRBJ2-5, with 10 bases aligning to TRBD2. V trimming: 6 bases; J trimming: 5 bases; junction bases outside the gene matches: 13. The CDR3 has 16 residues. Germline CDR1 SGHRS, CDR2 YFSETQ. The CDR3 reads CASNPDTSGARETQYF. The CDR3 region has the DNA TGCGCCAGCAACCCCGATACTAGCGGGGCTCGGGAGACCCAGTACTTC. The whole variable domain, filled in from reference TRBV5-1 and TRBJ2-5, reads KAGVTQTPRYLIKTRGQQVTLSCSPISGHRSVSWYQQTPGQGLQFLFEYFSETQRNKGNFPGRFSGRQFSNSRSEMNVSTLELGDSALYLCASNPDTSGARETQYFGPGTRLLVL.

The chain joins TRBV4-1 to TRBJ2-1; weak D call: TRBD2 (6 bases). The CDR3 has 15 residues. V shed 0 bases and J shed 7 bases, with 13 bases lying between them. Per the germline V gene, CDR1 is MGHRA and CDR2 is YSYEKL. The DNA of the CDR3 is TGCGCCAGCAGCCAAGAGGTACTAGCCAATAATGAGCAGTTCTTC. It translates to CASSQEVLANNEQFF.

CDR3 DNA sequence: TGTGCCAGCAGTGTGGGAGAGGGTTTAAAGCAGTTCTTC. Amino acid sequence: CASSVGEGLKQFF. The chain couples TRBV6-4 to TRBJ2-1; TRBD2 is a possible D gene (5 bases). Germline-derived CDR1 and CDR2 are MRHNA and SNTAGT. The CDR3 loop spans 13 amino acids. Trimming left V 4 bases short and J 11 bases short, with 15 bases between.

This chain connects TRBV5-4 to TRBJ2-3; 8 nucleotides align to TRBD2. Germline trimming cut 4 bases from V and 2 bases from J; bases unmatched to any gene: 6. Germline CDR1 and CDR2: SGHNT and YYREEE (reference sequence). The CDR3 has 15 residues. CDR3 nucleotide sequence: TGTGCCAGCAGCCCGAATAGCGGGAACACAGATACGCAGTATTTT. This translates into CASSPNSGNTDTQYF.

The J gene is TRBJ2-6, the V gene TRBV11-2; D may be TRBD1 (5 bases). This CDR3 contains 14 residues. Per the germline V gene, CDR1 is SGHAT and CDR2 is FQNNGV. Trimming took off 2 bases at V and 4 bases at J, with 6 bases between the two ends. This chain's CDR3 is CASSLRQGANVLTF. The CDR3 nucleotides are TGTGCCAGCAGCTTACGACAGGGGGCCAACGTCCTGACTTTC.

The chain employs TRBV12-5 and TRBJ2-5; D is possibly TRBD1 (5 bases). Trimming left V 0 bases short and J 4 bases short, with 12 bases between. In germline, CDR1 is LGHNT, CDR2 FRNRAP. The CDR3 extends over 15 amino acids. In DNA, the CDR3 is TGTGCTAGTGGTTTGGTTTCAGGGTTAAGAGAGACCCAGTACTTC. Translating it yields CASGLVSGLRETQYF. Together with reference TRBV12-5 and TRBJ2-5, the CDR3 gives the full variable domain: DARVTQTPRHKVTEMGQEVTMRCQPILGHNTVFWYRQTMMQGLELLAYFRNRAPLDDSGMPKDRFSAEMPDATLATLKIQPSEPRDSAVYFCASGLVSGLRETQYFGPGTRLLVL.

The rearrangement links TRBV19 to TRBJ2-7; 9 bases map to TRBD1. The length of the CDR3 is 14 residues. Trimming cost V 5 bases and J 0 bases; bases outside gene matches: 2. Germline CDR1 LNHDA, CDR2 SQIVND (reference sequence). CDR3 bases: TGTGCCAGTAGTTGGGGACAGGGCTCCTACGAGCAGTACTTC. Translated: CASSWGQGSYEQYF. Complete variable domain (other parts from reference TRBV19 and TRBJ2-7): DGGITQSPKYLFRKEGQNVTLSCEQNLNHDAMYWYRQDPGQGLRLIYYSQIVNDFQKGDIAEGYSVSREKKESFPLTVTSAQKNPTAFYLCASSWGQGSYEQYFGPGTRLTVT.

The rearrangement links TRBV9 to TRBJ1-2; weak D call: TRBD1 (5 bases). This CDR3 is 14 amino acids long. Trimming stripped 3 bases from V and 6 bases from J, with 15 bases between. Germline CDR1 SGDLS, CDR2 YYNGEE. The CDR3: CASSGLGGSDGYTF. DNA of the CDR3: TGTGCCAGCAGCGGCCTCGGGGGGTCGGATGGCTACACCTTC.

The chain's CDR3 is CASSETGTGKNTEAFF. CDR3 DNA sequence: TGCGCCAGCAGCGAGACCGGGACAGGAAAGAACACTGAAGCTTTCTTT. The chain recombines TRBV5-1 with TRBJ1-1, with 8 bases fitting TRBD1. The CDR3 extends over 16 amino acids. Germline-derived CDR1 and CDR2 are SGHRS and YFSETQ. J lost 1 base, V lost 4 bases, and 9 bases had no gene match.

The chain joins TRBV6-1 to TRBJ1-4; D possibly corresponds to TRBD1 (5 bases). CDR1 is MNHNS and CDR2 is SASEGT in the germline V gene. The length of the CDR3 is 14 residues. Trimming cost V 6 bases and J 3 bases, with 11 bases left between them. The CDR3 bases are TGTGCCAGCAGCCCGACAGCCCCTAATGAAAAACTGTTTTTT. Translating gives CASSPTAPNEKLFF.

This chain joins TRBV6-5 and TRBJ1-2; tentative D call: TRBD1 (6 bases). The CDR3 length is 14 residues. The ends were cut back, 2 bases at V and 2 bases at J, with 9 bases in the middle. Per germline, CDR1 MNHEY and CDR2 SVGAGI. CDR3 in amino acids: CASSYGGTNYGYTF. CDR3 nucleotides: TGTGCCAGCAGTTACGGGGGCACGAACTATGGCTACACCTTC.

The V gene is TRBV9, the J gene TRBJ2-4; a possible D gene is TRBD1 (5 bases). V was shortened by 0 bases and J by 0 bases, with 7 bases between the two germline ends. The germline V gene encodes CDR1 SGDLS and CDR2 YYNGEE. This CDR3 spans 15 amino acids. Here the CDR3 reads CASSVEGVAKNIQYF. DNA for the CDR3: TGTGCCAGCAGCGTAGAAGGGGTAGCCAAAAACATTCAGTACTTC.

This rearrangement joins TRBV9 to TRBJ2-7; TRBD2 matches at 8 bases. Germline trimming cut 5 bases from V and 4 bases from J; bases unmatched to any gene: 8. CDR3 size: 14 residues. Per germline, CDR1 SGDLS and CDR2 YYNGEE. In DNA, the CDR3 is TGTGCCAGCAGTCCCACGGGGGGGCTATACGAGCAGTACTTC. This sequence encodes CASSPTGGLYEQYF.

This clone was found once. The chain's CDR3 is CASSSGQGIAEAFF. The DNA of the CDR3 is TGTGCCAGCAGCAGCGGACAGGGAATAGCTGAAGCTTTCTTT. V and J are TRBV5-5 and TRBJ1-1, with TRBD1 matching 8 bases. Losses at the gene ends were 4 bases for V and 6 bases for J; bases not matched to a gene: 8. The CDR3 is 14 amino acids. Germline CDR1 reads SGHKS; CDR2 reads YYEKEE (reference sequence).

This rearrangement joins TRBV5-1 to TRBJ2-3; 12 nucleotides align to TRBD2. The CDR3 is made up of 18 amino acids. Trimming took 3 bases from V and 0 from J; bases not matched to a gene: 8. Per the germline V gene, CDR1 is SGHRS and CDR2 is YFSETQ. The CDR3: CASSWGTSGRKSTDTQYF. CDR3 nucleotide sequence: TGCGCCAGCAGCTGGGGGACTAGCGGGCGCAAAAGCACAGATACGCAGTATTTT. The full variable domain, completed using reference TRBV5-1 and TRBJ2-3, is KAGVTQTPRYLIKTRGQQVTLSCSPISGHRSVSWYQQTPGQGLQFLFEYFSETQRNKGNFPGRFSGRQFSNSRSEMNVSTLELGDSALYLCASSWGTSGRKSTDTQYFGPGTRLTVL.

The chain has TRBV11-2 and TRBJ1-1, with D unresolved. Germline CDR1 and CDR2: SGHAT and FQNNGV. The CDR3 extends over 15 amino acids. Trimming took 2 bases from V and 1 from J, leaving 11 bases between them. The CDR3 DNA follows: TGTGCCAGCAGCTTACGGGATCAGAGGAACACTGAAGCTTTCTTT. Amino acids: CASSLRDQRNTEAFF. The whole variable domain, remainder taken from reference TRBV11-2 and TRBJ1-1, is EAGVAQSPRYKIIEKRQSVAFWCNPISGHATLYWYQQILGQGPKLLIQFQNNGVVDDSQLPKDRFSAERLKGVDSTLKIQPAKLEDSAVYLCASSLRDQRNTEAFFGQGTRLTVV.

The rearrangement uses TRBV11-3 and TRBJ2-2; 8 bases agree with TRBD1. The CDR3 length is 15 residues. Unmatched junction bases numbered 7, after V lost 5 bases and J lost 5 bases. Looked up from germline, CDR1 is SGHNT and CDR2 is YENEEA. This CDR3 reads CASSPDRGGTGELFF. The CDR3, as DNA: TGTGCCAGCAGCCCCGACAGGGGAGGAACCGGGGAGCTGTTTTTT.

CDR3 sequence: CASSSRTGRGEQYF. CDR3 sequence (DNA): TGTGCCAGCAGTTCCAGGACAGGGAGGGGCGAGCAGTACTTC. V usage is TRBV11-2 and J usage is TRBJ2-7; TRBD1 might be the D (8 bases). CDR1 and CDR2 (germline): SGHAT, FQNNGV. Trimming took off 6 bases at V and 6 bases at J, with 18 bases between the two ends. The CDR3 has 14 amino acids.

The rearrangement links TRBV27 to TRBJ2-7, with 8 positions matching TRBD2. V dropped 2 bases and J dropped 6; count of bases not matched to a gene: 6. This CDR3 is built from 14 residues. Germline CDR1 MNHEY, CDR2 SMNVEV (reference sequence). In DNA form, the CDR3 reads TGTGCCAGCAGTTTAAATCGGGGACTAGGCGAGCAGTACTTC. Its translation: CASSLNRGLGEQYF.

The chain couples TRBV27 to TRBJ2-7; perhaps TRBD1 as D (5 bases). This CDR3 is 13 amino acids long. V was shortened by 5 bases and J by 0 bases, with 8 bases between the two germline ends. CDR1 is MNHEY and CDR2 is SMNVEV in the germline V gene (reference sequence). The CDR3 reads CASSVGPSYEQYF. In DNA form, the CDR3 reads TGTGCCAGCAGTGTGGGGCCCTCCTACGAGCAGTACTTC.

In its sample, this clone was seen once. The chain joins TRBV18 to TRBJ1-2; 7 positions agree with TRBD1. The J segment lost 4 bases and the V segment lost 2 bases, leaving 7 bases of the junction unmatched. The CDR3 runs 15 residues. Germline CDR1 reads KGHSH; CDR2 reads LQKENI. DNA of the CDR3: TGTGCCAGCTCACCATCAGGGGGGATTCTCTATGGCTACACCTTC. Its protein is CASSPSGGILYGYTF.

Written as DNA, the CDR3 is TGTGCCAGCAGCTTAGCAGAGGGGGCGGGTGGCTACACCTTC. Its protein product is CASSLAEGAGGYTF. The genes are TRBV7-9 and TRBJ1-2; 7 bases map to TRBD1. Unmatched junction bases numbered 5, after V lost 0 bases and J lost 7 bases. The CDR3 has 14 residues. Looked up from germline, CDR1 is SEHNR and CDR2 is FQNEAQ (reference sequence).